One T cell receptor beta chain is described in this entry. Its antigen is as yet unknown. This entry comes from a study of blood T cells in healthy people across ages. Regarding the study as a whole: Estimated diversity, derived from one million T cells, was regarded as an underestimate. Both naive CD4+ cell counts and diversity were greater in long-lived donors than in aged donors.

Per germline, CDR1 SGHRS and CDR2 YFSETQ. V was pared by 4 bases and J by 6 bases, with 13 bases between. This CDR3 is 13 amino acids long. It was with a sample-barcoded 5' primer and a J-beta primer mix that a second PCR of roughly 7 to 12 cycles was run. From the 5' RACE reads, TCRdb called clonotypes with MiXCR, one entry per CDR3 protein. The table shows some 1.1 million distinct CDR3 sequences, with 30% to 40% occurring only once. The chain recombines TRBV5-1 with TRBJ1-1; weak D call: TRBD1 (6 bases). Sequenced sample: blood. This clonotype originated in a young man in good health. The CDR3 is CASSQQGGAEAFF. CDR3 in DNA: TGCGCCAGCAGCCAACAGGGAGGGGCTGAAGCTTTCTTT.